Listed below are T cell receptor beta chains from one sample, sequenced in a study of blood T cell repertoires in COVID-19. Assay: immunoSEQ multiplex PCR; the TCRdb copy retains only in-frame clones and omits some. This sample has around 70,000 clones, with under 95% found just once. The sample taken for sequencing was peripheral blood. These receptors were taken from a human donor in a cohort sampled during active COVID-19. The CDR3 runs from the conserved cysteine through the conserved F or W. Fields, in order: clone size, V gene, D gene, J gene, CDR3 protein, CDR3 DNA. D genes are given only for firm matches. Size is omitted from some rows. Given values are once, few, many or a class for expanded clones.

-	TRBV30	-	TRBJ1-5	CAWSIKGRGDQPQHF	TGTGCCTGGAGCATTAAGGGGCGCGGGGATCAGCCCCAGCATTTT
-	TRBV6-1	-	TRBJ2-7	CASSEAVGASGLYEQYF	TGTGCCAGCAGTGAAGCCGTCGGAGCCTCGGGTCTCTACGAGCAGTACTTC
-	TRBV19	-	TRBJ2-5	CASSGPGDLQETQYF	TGTGCCAGTAGTGGGCCAGGGGACCTCCAAGAGACCCAGTACTTC
once	TRBV6-5	TRBD1	TRBJ2-5	CASSSRTGETQYF	TGTGCCAGCAGTTCTAGGACAGGGGAGACCCAGTACTTC
-	TRBV19	-	TRBJ2-1	CASSIGRGYNEQFF	TGTGCCAGTAGTATAGGCAGGGGATACAATGAGCAGTTCTTC
-	TRBV27	TRBD1	TRBJ2-1	CASKGTGLNEQFF	TGTGCCAGCAAGGGGACAGGGCTCAATGAGCAGTTCTTC
-	TRBV29-1	-	TRBJ2-2	CSVEDQGRSDGELFF	TGCAGCGTTGAAGATCAGGGGCGATCGGACGGGGAGCTGTTTTTT
-	TRBV5-5	-	TRBJ1-2	CASSLERTETYGYTF	TGTGCCAGCAGCTTGGAACGGACAGAGACTTATGGCTACACCTTC
-	TRBV5-1	-	TRBJ2-7	CASSLGVAGSREQYF	TGCGCCAGCAGCTTGGGGGTGGCGGGATCTCGGGAGCAGTACTTC
-	TRBV5-1	TRBD2	TRBJ2-5	CASGLDGRAQETQYF	TGCGCCAGCGGACTCGATGGGAGGGCACAAGAGACCCAGTACTTC
-	TRBV18	-	TRBJ2-2	CASSMGVRHTGELFF	TGTGCCAGCTCAATGGGAGTTAGGCATACCGGGGAGCTGTTTTTT
-	TRBV6-2/TRBV6-3	TRBD1	TRBJ1-5	CASSYQPTGSYSNQPQHF	TGTGCCAGCAGTTACCAGCCGACAGGGAGTTATAGCAATCAGCCCCAGCATTTT
once	TRBV10-3	-	TRBJ1-2	CAISGGGASGGYTF	TGTGCCATCAGCGGCGGGGGGGCGAGTGGCGGCTACACCTTC
-	TRBV11-2	-	TRBJ2-3	CASSRGSGGTDTQYF	TGTGCCAGCAGCCGCGGATCGGGGGGCACAGATACGCAGTATTTT
-	TRBV19	TRBD1	TRBJ1-1	CASSSSGQGFTEAFF	TGTGCCAGTAGTTCGTCGGGACAGGGGTTCACTGAAGCTTTCTTT
once	TRBV11-2	-	TRBJ1-6	CASSPSSVSPLHF	TGTGCCAGCAGCCCCTCGTCTGTTTCACCCCTCCACTTT
once	TRBV7-2	TRBD1	TRBJ1-1	CASSRQGSGTEAFF	TGTGCCAGCAGTCGACAGGGGTCCGGCACTGAAGCTTTCTTT
-	TRBV5-1	-	TRBJ2-1	CASSIQGEYNEQFF	TGCGCCAGCAGCATACAGGGCGAATACAATGAGCAGTTCTTC
-	TRBV9	TRBD1	TRBJ2-2	CASSPGTVNTGELFF	TGTGCCAGCAGCCCTGGGACAGTGAACACCGGGGAGCTGTTTTTT
-	TRBV19	TRBD1	TRBJ1-2	CASRFQGANGYTF	TGTGCCAGTAGATTTCAGGGGGCAAATGGCTACACCTTC
once	TRBV7-8	TRBD2	TRBJ2-1	CASSLAGSGGAYEQFF	TGTGCCAGCAGCTTAGCGGGCAGCGGGGGGGCTTATGAGCAGTTCTTC
-	TRBV5-4	-	TRBJ2-5	CASSLIREETQYF	TGTGCCAGCAGCTTGATACGGGAAGAGACCCAGTACTTC
-	TRBV2	-	TRBJ2-1	CASSEQGTYNEQFF	TGTGCCAGCAGCGAGCAGGGGACCTACAATGAGCAGTTCTTC